This TCR beta chain was captured in a study of OX40 agonist ivuxolimab in advanced cancers. Study-wide results and limits: There were also nonresponders showing low normalized T-cell clonal expansion.

As to this clone: What it binds is not known.

TCRdb's table, derived via immunoSEQ multiplex PCR, lists solely in-frame clones and lacks some. Counted here are about 42,000 clones, 65% to 90% occurring once; the ten biggest clones make up about an eighth. Patients were ruled out by autoimmune disease history or systemic immunosuppression. Sampled blood was obtained at baseline, cycle 4 day 1, and cycle 7 day 1. This CDR3 is built from 15 residues. The V gene end was trimmed by 0 bases and the J gene end by 8 bases; junction bases not matched to a gene: 4. Per germline, CDR1 SGDLS and CDR2 YYNGEE. Sequences were derived from CD4+ or CD8+ T cells sorted from blood, sampled in a trial of the OX40 agonist ivuxolimab. The gene calls are TRBV9 and TRBJ2-1; 11 nucleotides agree with TRBD2. The sequence derives from an adult with an advanced solid tumor such as melanoma, head and neck, liver or kidney cancer. The CDR3 DNA sequence: TGTGCCAGCAGCGTAGACGGGACTAGCGGCGATGAGCAGTTCTTC. It codes for CASSVDGTSGDEQFF.